This T cell receptor beta chain was captured in a study of cytomegalovirus exposure and HLA in healthy donors. It was healthy bone marrow donors who served as donors. Concerning this clone: As yet, its antigen is unknown.

Germline CDR1 reads MGHDK; CDR2 reads SYGVNS. The CDR3 loop spans 14 amino acids. Trimming pared 2 bases from V and 0 bases from J, leaving 8 bases between. The PCR used 60 Vbeta and 13 Jbeta primers. Some clones are missing from TCRdb's copy, which holds only in-frame ones; the method was immunoSEQ multiplex PCR. The sample yields around 170,000 clones, 75% to 85% seen once. Regarding the study as a whole: Among TCR beta chains of equal frequency, HLA-associated ones were more clonally expanded in a later analysis. Several top significant clusters appeared, in a later analysis, to be linked to common viral pathogens.

Specimen: PBMCs. The source of this sequence is a man aged 18 to 30 in good health and CMV-seronegative. The V call is TRBV25-1, the J call TRBJ2-7; a possible D gene is TRBD1 (5 bases). Written as DNA, the CDR3 is TGTGCCAGCAGTGAAGGGGCTAGCTCCTACGAGCAGTACTTC. The encoded protein is CASSEGASSYEQYF.